Listed below are T cell receptor beta chains from one sample, sequenced in a study of T cells in localized non-small cell lung cancer. The table came from immunoSEQ multiplex PCR; TCRdb's copy has only in-frame clones and leaves some out. The sample records tens of thousands of clones, 80% to 90% being singletons. The input for sequencing was peripheral blood, taken before any cancer treatment. These TCRs come from a female donor older than 55 with stage I lung adenocarcinoma. The CDR3 runs from the conserved cysteine through the conserved F or W. Each record gives: clone size, V gene, D gene, J gene, CDR3 length, CDR3 DNA, CDR3 protein. A D gene is named only where the DNA matches it firmly. Rows may omit the clone size; those that give it use once, few, many or a size class.

NA,TRBV5-4,TRBD1,TRBJ2-5,15,TGTGCCAGCAGCCTACAGACAGGGGGCGAAGAGACCCAGTACTTC,CASSLQTGGEETQYF
NA,TRBV10-3,TRBD2,TRBJ2-3,16,TGTGCCATCAGTGAGGGGACTAGCGGAAGCACAGATACGCAGTATTTT,CAISEGTSGSTDTQYF
few,TRBV10-2,NA,TRBJ2-3,15,TGCGCCAGCGTCGGACAGTCAGTAGGCTCAGATACGCAGTATTTT,CASVGQSVGSDTQYF
NA,TRBV7-8,TRBD1,TRBJ2-3,16,TGTGCCAGCAGCTTAGGGGACAGGCGCATGGGAGATACGCAGTATTTT,CASSLGDRRMGDTQYF
NA,TRBV2,NA,TRBJ1-1,14,TGTGCCAGCAGTGACCTGAACAGGGTTTCTGAAGCTTTCTTT,CASSDLNRVSEAFF
NA,TRBV6-1,NA,TRBJ1-2,16,TGTGCCAGCAGTGAAGCCGGGAGACTGGGGGGCTATGGCTACACCTTC,CASSEAGRLGGYGYTF
NA,TRBV9,NA,TRBJ1-1,16,TGTGCCAGCAGCGTAGAGCCCGGGCCCCTGGGCACTGAAGCTTTCTTT,CASSVEPGPLGTEAFF
NA,TRBV7-9,TRBD1,TRBJ1-2,15,TGTGCCAGCAGCTCGAACAGGGGGGTCGTTCATGGCTACACCTTC,CASSSNRGVVHGYTF
NA,TRBV7-3,TRBD2,TRBJ2-5,17,TGTGCCAGCAGCCCCGGGACTAGCGGGAGTAATCTGGAGACCCAGTACTTC,CASSPGTSGSNLETQYF
NA,TRBV7-8,NA,TRBJ1-1,13,TGTGCCAGCAGCACCGCAGGGGTCACTGAAGCTTTCTTT,CASSTAGVTEAFF
NA,TRBV6-1,TRBD1,TRBJ1-6,15,TGTGCCAGCAGTGAAATAGGGACAGGGCATTCACCCCTCCACTTT,CASSEIGTGHSPLHF
NA,TRBV28,TRBD2,TRBJ2-1,15,TGTGCCAGCAGTCGTTCACTAGCGAGTGGGAATGAGCAGTTCTTC,CASSRSLASGNEQFF
NA,TRBV7-9,NA,TRBJ1-5,13,TGTGCCAGCAGCTTAGGGGGCGCTCAGCCCCAGCATTTT,CASSLGGAQPQHF
few,TRBV7-9,NA,TRBJ1-4,15,TGTGCCAGCAGCTTTCCGGAGGCTACGGTTGAAAAACTGTTTTTT,CASSFPEATVEKLFF
once,TRBV6-6,TRBD1,TRBJ1-2,14,TGTGCCAGCAGTTACTCCCCAGGGGGCTATGGCTACACCTTC,CASSYSPGGYGYTF
NA,TRBV2,NA,TRBJ1-2,11,TGTGCCAGCAGCGCGGACGGCCAGGGCACCTTC,CASSADGQGTF
NA,TRBV9,NA,TRBJ2-7,15,TGTGCCAGCTCGATGTCTGGGGGGCTTTCCTACGAGCAGTACTTC,CASSMSGGLSYEQYF
NA,TRBV5-1,NA,TRBJ1-2,14,TGCGCCAGCAGCTTGGACTCCCCGACGGGAGGCTACACCTTC,CASSLDSPTGGYTF
NA,TRBV6-5,NA,TRBJ2-3,15,TGTGCCAGCAGTTACTCGTCAGGGATCACAGATACGCAGTATTTT,CASSYSSGITDTQYF
NA,TRBV7-2,NA,TRBJ1-4,14,TGTGCCAGCAGCTTAGGTCCGGCTAATGAAAAACTGTTTTTT,CASSLGPANEKLFF
NA,TRBV18,NA,TRBJ2-7,13,TGTGCCAGCTCACCACCAACTGACCTACTCAAGTACTTC,CASSPPTDLLKYF
NA,TRBV7-8,NA,TRBJ2-5,13,TGTGCCAGCAGCTTAGGCGGGCAAGAGACCCAGTACTTC,CASSLGGQETQYF
NA,TRBV7-9,TRBD2,TRBJ2-7,15,TGTGCCAGCAGCTTAGATCCTAGCGGGGCCTACGAGCAGTACTTC,CASSLDPSGAYEQYF
NA,TRBV9,NA,TRBJ2-1,15,TGTGCCAGCAGCGTAGCCAGCGGGGTCACAGGGGAGCAGTTCTTC,CASSVASGVTGEQFF
NA,TRBV9,TRBD2,TRBJ2-1,16,TGTGCCAGCAGCCCCTCGACTAGCGGGGGGTACAATGAGCAGTTCTTC,CASSPSTSGGYNEQFF